The 21 T cell receptor beta chains in this list originate from one sample, sequenced in a study of circulating and synovial CD4+ cells in juvenile arthritis. Clones were read by immunoSEQ multiplex PCR, and TCRdb kept only the in-frame ones, dropping some. Here the sample spans about 33,000 clones, about 95% being singletons. The source material was CD4+ T cells from blood. The receptors stem from a human donor with juvenile idiopathic arthritis.

The chain uses TRBV6-5 and TRBJ2-7; perhaps TRBD2 as D (6 bases). Looked up from germline, CDR1 is MNHEY and CDR2 is SVGAGI. The CDR3 contains 14 residues. Trimming took off 1 base at V and 2 bases at J, with 9 bases between the two ends. The CDR3 nucleotides read TGTGCCAGCAGTTACTTGCGGGGCACCTACGAGCAGTACTTC. This sequence encodes CASSYLRGTYEQYF.

The gene calls are TRBV29-1 and TRBJ1-2; maybe TRBD1 (6 bases). Trimming took off 6 bases at V and 2 bases at J, with 16 bases between the two ends. The CDR3 totals 14 residues. Looked up from germline, CDR1 is SQVTM and CDR2 is ANQGSEA. The CDR3 DNA is TGCAGCGTACCTAGGGGGGGGACGAACTATGGCTACACCTTC. Translation gives CSVPRGGTNYGYTF.

V is TRBV28 and J is TRBJ1-5, with 7 bases that match TRBD1. After removal of 1 base from V and 1 base from J, the junction contained 4 bases not matched to a gene. Germline V CDR1 and CDR2: MDHEN, SYDVKM. This CDR3 comprises 16 residues. The CDR3 protein is CASSLYRGASNQPQHF. CDR3 DNA: TGTGCCAGCAGTTTATACAGGGGCGCGAGCAATCAGCCCCAGCATTTT.

The CDR3 protein is CASSQIGTSGASDTQYF. The CDR3 DNA reads as TGCGCCAGCAGCCAAATAGGTACTAGCGGGGCTTCAGATACGCAGTATTTT. The chain recombines TRBV4-1 with TRBJ2-3, with TRBD2 matching 10 bases. V lost 2 bases to trimming and J lost 4 bases; unmatched junction nucleotides: 9. There are 17 residues in the CDR3. CDR1 and CDR2 (germline): MGHRA, YSYEKL.

The CDR3 DNA reads TGTGCCAGCAGCGCAAACCGGGGCTATGGCTACACCTTC. It yields the protein CASSANRGYGYTF. The genes are TRBV5-5 and TRBJ1-2, with D unresolved. V shed 4 bases and J shed 4 bases, with 11 bases lying between them. Looked up from germline, CDR1 is SGHKS and CDR2 is YYEKEE (reference sequence). This CDR3 is built from 13 residues. The full variable domain, rest sourced from reference TRBV5-5 and TRBJ1-2, is DAGVTQSPTHLIKTRGQQVTLRCSPISGHKSVSWYQQVLGQGPQFIFQYYEKEERGRGNFPDRFSARQFPNYSSELNVNALLLGDSALYLCASSANRGYGYTFGSGTRLTVV.

Worth noting for this clone: Compared with germline, one end of the junction differs, possibly owing to a read error. The chain uses TRBV11-1 and TRBJ1-1; possibly TRBD1 for D (5 bases). Looked up from germline, CDR1 is SGHAT and CDR2 is FQDESV (reference sequence). The CDR3 has 12 residues. CDR3 sequence (DNA): TGTGCCAGCAGCTTAGGAGGCAGCCAGGGTAGCTTT. Translated: CASSLGGSQGSF.

This rearrangement joins TRBV5-4 to TRBJ1-2; D perhaps matches TRBD1 (6 bases). Trimming removed 0 bases at V and 2 bases at J, with 8 bases between. CDR1 is SGHNT, CDR2 YYREEE, per germline (reference sequence). This CDR3 spans 14 amino acids. The CDR3 loop reads CASSLAGTNYGYTF. DNA for the CDR3: TGTGCCAGCAGCTTGGCCGGGACAAACTATGGCTACACCTTC.

V is TRBV7-3 and J is TRBJ1-2, with 8 bases fitting TRBD1. This CDR3 contains 13 residues. Germline V CDR1 and CDR2: SGHTA, FQGTGA. Losses at the gene ends were 5 bases for V and 7 bases for J; bases not matched to a gene: 6. In nucleotides, the CDR3 is TGTGCCAGCAGCGGACAGGGCACTAGTGGCTACACCTTC. Translating it yields CASSGQGTSGYTF.

The chain combines TRBV7-2 with TRBJ2-1, with D possibly TRBD2 on 5 matching bases. The length of the CDR3 is 15 residues. Deletions cut 1 base from V and 9 bases from J, with 16 bases between. Germline CDR1 reads SGHTA; CDR2 reads FQGNSA. CDR3 residues: CASSLGLANGVEQFF. CDR3 nucleotides: TGTGCCAGCAGCTTAGGGCTAGCTAATGGAGTTGAGCAGTTCTTC.

This clone was seen a few times. The chain uses TRBV19 and TRBJ1-1, with TRBD1 matching over 8 bases. CDR3 size: 13 residues. J gave up 4 bases and V 8 bases, and 6 bases lay outside the gene matches. Germline V gene lookup returns CDR1 LNHDA and CDR2 SQIVND (reference sequence). CDR3 bases: TGTGCCAGTTCGGACAGGGTGGGCACTGAAGCTTTCTTT. It yields the protein CASSDRVGTEAFF. Filled out from reference TRBV19 and TRBJ1-1, the complete variable domain reads DGGITQSPKYLFRKEGQNVTLSCEQNLNHDAMYWYRQDPGQGLRLIYYSQIVNDFQKGDIAEGYSVSREKKESFPLTVTSAQKNPTAFYLCASSDRVGTEAFFGQGTRLTVV.

The chain joins TRBV4-1 to TRBJ2-1; a weak D match, TRBD1 (6 bases). Germline CDR1 reads MGHRA; CDR2 reads YSYEKL. The CDR3 is 16 amino acids. Deletions cut 2 bases from V and 2 bases from J, with 13 bases between. DNA for the CDR3: TGCGCCAGCAGCCAACGGGGCCAGGGGACCTACAATGAGCAGTTCTTC. Its protein is CASSQRGQGTYNEQFF.

This rearrangement joins TRBV10-3 to TRBJ2-3; the match to TRBD2 covers 11 bases. J was trimmed by 0 bases and V by 11 bases; bases with no gene match: 7. Germline V lookup: CDR1 ENHRY, CDR2 SYGVKD. The CDR3 covers 15 residues. CDR3 sequence: CAGGTSGTSTDTQYF. CDR3 bases: TGTGCCGGCGGGACTAGCGGAACTAGCACAGATACGCAGTATTTT.

The rearrangement joins TRBV4-3 to TRBJ2-1, with D maybe TRBD2 (5 bases). Germline CDR1 reads LGHNA; CDR2 reads YSLEER. The CDR3 has 14 amino acids. V lost 4 bases to trimming and J lost 8 bases, with 15 bases between them. The CDR3 reads CASSPSFSRHEQFF. CDR3 nucleotides: TGCGCCAGCAGCCCTAGCTTCTCGCGCCATGAGCAGTTCTTC.

V gene TRBV7-2 combines with J gene TRBJ2-1; D is possibly TRBD1 (6 bases). V was clipped by 6 bases and J by 6 bases, with 15 bases between them. The germline V gene has CDR1 SGHTA and CDR2 FQGNSA. This CDR3 contains 14 residues. The CDR3 reads CASSQNQGFNEQFF. In nucleotides, the CDR3 is TGTGCCAGCAGTCAAAATCAGGGGTTCAATGAGCAGTTCTTC.

This sequence joins TRBV18 and TRBJ2-7; D is possibly TRBD2 (5 bases). V gave up 6 bases and J gave up 4 bases, with 16 bases separating them. This CDR3 has 14 amino acids. Germline V gives CDR1 KGHSH, CDR2 LQKENI. The CDR3 region is CASSAGPKVYEQYF. The CDR3 nucleotides read TGTGCCAGCTCGGCGGGTCCGAAGGTATACGAGCAGTACTTC.

J is TRBJ2-3 and V is TRBV14, with TRBD2 matching 13 bases. V dropped 0 bases and J dropped 6; count of bases not matched to a gene: 9. This CDR3 is 18 amino acids long. Germline CDR1 and CDR2: SGHDN and FVKESK. The CDR3 region has the DNA TGTGCCAGCAGCCAAGATCCTCCGACTAGCGGGAGGTTTGATACGCAGTATTTT. Translating it yields CASSQDPPTSGRFDTQYF.

This chain links TRBV18 with TRBJ1-5; D is possibly TRBD1 (6 bases). Germline values: CDR1 KGHSH, CDR2 LQKENI. CDR3 length equals 14 residues. V was shortened by 3 bases and J by 10 bases, with 16 bases between the two germline ends. The CDR3 region has the DNA TGTGCCAGCTCACCTATGGGGGCGCAGGCCCCCCAGCATTTT. As protein: CASSPMGAQAPQHF.

A single count supports this clone. This chain joins TRBV30 and TRBJ2-3; the match to TRBD2 covers 10 bases. The CDR3 length is 14 residues. The ends lost 2 bases at V and 8 bases at J; junction bases unmatched: 7. Germline assignment: CDR1 GTSNPN and CDR2 SVGIG (reference sequence). CDR3 DNA: TGTGCCTGGAGTATAGCGGGGGGCCGGGGTACGCAGTATTTT. Translated: CAWSIAGGRGTQYF.

V is TRBV6-1 and J is TRBJ1-5; 7 nucleotides agree with TRBD1. CDR1 MNHNS and CDR2 SASEGT come from the germline V gene. The V and J ends lost 6 bases and 6 bases, in that order; junction bases with no gene match: 11. This CDR3 contains 15 residues. DNA of the CDR3: TGTGCCAGCAGCGAACAGGGGCATTCGGGTCAGCCCCAGCATTTT. As protein: CASSEQGHSGQPQHF.

CDR3 DNA: TGCGCCAGCAGCCCCGGACACTCTGGGGCCAACGTCCTGACTTTC. Translated: CASSPGHSGANVLTF. The chain couples TRBV4-3 to TRBJ2-6; perhaps TRBD1 as D (5 bases). V lost 4 bases and J 0 bases, leaving 7 bases between the germline ends. The CDR3 covers 15 residues. Germline V gene sequence: CDR1 LGHNA, CDR2 YSLEER.

The V gene is TRBV7-9, the J gene TRBJ1-2; 7 bases fit TRBD1. The CDR3 is made up of 13 amino acids. The germline gives CDR1 SEHNR, CDR2 FQNEAQ (reference sequence). With V trimmed by 8 bases and J by 8 bases, 11 bases remained unmatched. CDR3 coding DNA: TGTGCCAGCGGAAGACAGGGAGGCCGCGGCTACACCTTC. Amino acid sequence: CASGRQGGRGYTF.